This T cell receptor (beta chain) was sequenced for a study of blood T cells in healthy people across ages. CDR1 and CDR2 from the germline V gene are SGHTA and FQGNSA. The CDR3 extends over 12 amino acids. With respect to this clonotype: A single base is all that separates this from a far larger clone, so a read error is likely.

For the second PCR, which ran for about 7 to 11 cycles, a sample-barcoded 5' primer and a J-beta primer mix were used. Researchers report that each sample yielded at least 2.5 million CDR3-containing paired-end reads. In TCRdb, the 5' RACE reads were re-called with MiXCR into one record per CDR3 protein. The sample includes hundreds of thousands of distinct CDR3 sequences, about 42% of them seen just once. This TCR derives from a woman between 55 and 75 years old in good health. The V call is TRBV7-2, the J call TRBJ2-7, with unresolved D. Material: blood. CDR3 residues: CASSLELGEQDF. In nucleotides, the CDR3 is TGTGCCAGCAGCTTAGAACTTGGCGAGCAGGACTTC.